These 19 T cell receptor beta chains share one sample of origin, sequenced in a study of glioma-infiltrating T cells after dendritic cell vaccination. Profiled with immunoSEQ multiplex PCR; TCRdb holds only in-frame clones, not every one. The table lists about 90,000 clones, roughly 84% of them singletons. The sample in question was blood, obtained before dendritic cell vaccination. These receptors came from a human donor with glioblastoma.

The chain combines TRBV9 with TRBJ2-3; 9 nucleotides match TRBD2. Germline CDR1 SGDLS, CDR2 YYNGEE. V trimming: 4 bases; J trimming: 1 base; junction bases outside the gene matches: 4. CDR3 length: 15 residues. CDR3 sequence: CASSPWTSGTDTQYF. The CDR3 coding sequence is TGTGCCAGCAGCCCTTGGACTAGCGGCACAGATACGCAGTATTTT.

The chain couples TRBV2 to TRBJ1-2; weak D call: TRBD1 (5 bases). Germline CDR1 reads SNHLY; CDR2 reads FYNNEI. Trimming took off 6 bases at V and 6 bases at J, with 23 bases between the two ends. CDR3 length equals 16 residues. The CDR3 sequence is CASSGGTQPKDDGYTF. The CDR3 DNA reads TGTGCCAGCAGCGGGGGGACCCAACCCAAAGATGATGGCTACACCTTC. The entire variable domain, with the rest obtained from reference TRBV2 and TRBJ1-2, is as follows: EPEVTQTPSHQVTQMGQEVILRCVPISNHLYFYWYRQILGQKVEFLVSFYNNEISEKSEIFDDQFSVERPDGSNFTLKIRSTKLEDSAMYFCASSGGTQPKDDGYTFGSGTRLTVV.

V usage is TRBV18 and J usage is TRBJ1-2; the match to TRBD1 covers 10 bases. The CDR3 is made up of 16 amino acids. With 4 bases clipped from V and 7 bases from J, the junction kept 12 bases outside the gene matches. Per germline, CDR1 KGHSH and CDR2 LQKENI. The CDR3: CASSQTGTGEIGGYTF. CDR3 DNA sequence: TGTGCCAGCTCACAAACCGGGACAGGGGAAATAGGTGGCTACACCTTC.

The rearrangement links TRBV5-1 to TRBJ2-1; weak D call: TRBD2 (5 bases). Germline loops: CDR1 SGHRS, CDR2 YFSETQ. The CDR3 sequence is 12 residues long. V gave up 0 bases and J gave up 11 bases, with 9 bases separating them. The CDR3 DNA reads as TGCGCCAGCAGCTTGGCCGGGAATCAGCAGTTCTTC. As protein: CASSLAGNQQFF.

The chain is built from TRBV10-3 and TRBJ2-1, with 10 positions matching TRBD2. The CDR3 loop spans 18 amino acids. After removal of 4 bases from V and 9 bases from J, the junction contained 18 bases not matched to a gene. Per germline, CDR1 ENHRY and CDR2 SYGVKD. The CDR3 spells CAISAPGRASGRLGEQFF. Here the CDR3 DNA reads TGTGCCATCAGTGCCCCCGGAAGGGCTAGCGGGAGATTAGGTGAGCAGTTCTTC.

The chain recombines TRBV4-1 with TRBJ2-7, with TRBD1 matching over 9 bases. The V segment lost 4 bases and the J segment 3 bases; nucleotides outside the gene matches: 7. CDR1 is MGHRA and CDR2 is YSYEKL in the germline V gene. The CDR3 is 15 residues long. CDR3 DNA: TGCGCCAGCAGCCCAAAATCGGGACAGGGCTACGAGCAGTACTTC. Translation gives CASSPKSGQGYEQYF.

The V call is TRBV4-1, the J call TRBJ1-4; the D gene is possibly TRBD1 (5 bases). In germline, CDR1 is MGHRA, CDR2 YSYEKL. V lost 1 base, J lost 8 bases, and 14 bases lay in between. The CDR3 is 15 residues long. The CDR3 DNA reads TGCGCCAGCAGCCAAGTCTCACAGGTTGGGGAAAAACTGTTTTTT. It yields the protein CASSQVSQVGEKLFF.

This clone turned up a few times. Other nucleotide sequences in the sample specify the same CDR3. The rearrangement links TRBV4-1 to TRBJ2-2; 12 bases agree with TRBD2. This CDR3 region has 16 residues. V lost 4 bases and J lost 5; bases outside the gene matches: 5. Germline values: CDR1 MGHRA, CDR2 YSYEKL. The chain's CDR3 is CASSLDGLAGTGELFF. CDR3 DNA sequence: TGCGCCAGCAGCCTAGACGGACTAGCGGGAACCGGGGAGCTGTTTTTT.

The V gene is TRBV4-1, the J gene TRBJ2-7; 7 positions match TRBD1. In germline, CDR1 is MGHRA, CDR2 YSYEKL. Germline trimming cut 3 bases from V and 1 base from J; bases unmatched to any gene: 3. The CDR3 contains 14 residues. CDR3 nucleotide sequence: TGCGCCAGCAGCCAGAACAGGGGATCCTACGAGCAGTACTTC. Protein product: CASSQNRGSYEQYF.

V usage is TRBV6-5 and J usage is TRBJ2-2; 12 bases match TRBD2. Germline loops: CDR1 MNHEY, CDR2 SVGAGI. This CDR3 is 15 amino acids long. V was pared by 6 bases and J by 7 bases, with 6 bases of the junction left unmatched. The CDR3 is CASSWTSGTHGELFF. The CDR3 coding sequence is TGTGCCAGCAGCTGGACTAGCGGGACCCACGGGGAGCTGTTTTTT.

The CDR3 DNA reads TGTGCCAGCAGCCCCCAGCGGGATGAGCAGTTCTTC. Protein product: CASSPQRDEQFF. The rearrangement links TRBV7-2 to TRBJ2-1, with a tentative D call TRBD2 (6 bases). V lost 5 bases, J lost 8 bases, and 10 bases lay in between. Germline V gene lookup returns CDR1 SGHTA and CDR2 FQGNSA. The CDR3 runs to 12 residues.

V gene TRBV27 combines with J gene TRBJ1-5, with TRBD1 matching over 10 bases. V trimming: 6 bases; J trimming: 2 bases; junction bases outside the gene matches: 1. This CDR3 comprises 14 residues. CDR1 is MNHEY, CDR2 SMNVEV, per germline (reference sequence). The CDR3 region is CASRGQGGNQPQHF. The CDR3 region has the DNA TGTGCCAGCAGAGGACAGGGGGGCAATCAGCCCCAGCATTTT.

V usage is TRBV10-3 and J usage is TRBJ2-7; 15 nucleotides align to TRBD2. CDR3 length: 19 amino acids. CDR1 is ENHRY, CDR2 SYGVKD, per germline. The V and J ends lost 2 bases and 0 bases, in that order; junction bases with no gene match: 8. As DNA, the CDR3 is TGTGCCATCAGTGAGGGACTAGCGGGGGGGAGCCCCTACTCCTACGAGCAGTACTTC. Protein sequence: CAISEGLAGGSPYSYEQYF.

The chain carries TRBV5-4 and TRBJ2-2, with 12 positions matching TRBD2. Germline CDR1 is SGHNT and CDR2 is YYREEE (reference sequence). The CDR3 runs 16 residues. After removal of 4 bases from V and 2 bases from J, the junction contained 3 bases not matched to a gene. The CDR3: CASSAGLAGNTGELFF. The CDR3 DNA follows: TGTGCCAGCAGCGCCGGACTAGCGGGAAACACCGGGGAGCTGTTTTTT.

The chain is built from TRBV6-1 and TRBJ1-1; the D gene is possibly TRBD1 (5 bases). Trimming pared 6 bases from V and 3 bases from J, leaving 14 bases between. The CDR3 contains 14 residues. Germline V gene data show CDR1 as MNHNS and CDR2 as SASEGT. The CDR3 protein is CASRVWQGDTEAFF. As DNA, the CDR3 is TGTGCCAGCAGGGTTTGGCAGGGCGACACTGAAGCTTTCTTT.

The chain links TRBV1 to TRBJ1-6; the D segment call TRBD1 is taken from the table without a DNA check. TRBV1 is shown as a pseudogene. The CDR3 has 18 amino acids. CDR3 sequence (DNA): TGCACCAGCAGCCAAGACAGGTGCGGTGAGACAGGGGGTTCACCCCTCCACTTT. Its translation: CTSSQDRCGETGGSPLHF.

This clone was seen just once. The chain joins TRBV5-1 to TRBJ2-4; 14 bases map to TRBD2. In germline, CDR1 is SGHRS, CDR2 YFSETQ. There are 16 residues in the CDR3. The junction had 5 bases not matched to a gene; V was cut back by 3 bases and J by 6 bases. The CDR3 coding sequence is TGCGCCAGCAGCTCTTTGGGACTAGCGGGAGTAAACATTCAGTACTTC. It codes for CASSSLGLAGVNIQYF.

The chain joins TRBV7-3 to TRBJ2-7; D is possibly TRBD1 (5 bases). V gave up 1 base and J gave up 5 bases, with 12 bases separating them. CDR1 SGHTA and CDR2 FQGTGA come from the germline V gene. This CDR3 contains 14 residues. The CDR3 nucleotides are TGTGCCAGCAGCTTAAGTGGGATAGGGGACGAGCAGTACTTC. The encoded protein is CASSLSGIGDEQYF.

The CDR3 loop reads CASSRANSGVLGSGANVLTF. The CDR3 bases are TGTGCCAGCAGCCGAGCAAATTCGGGGGTATTGGGGTCTGGGGCCAACGTCCTGACTTTC. The genes are TRBV4-2 and TRBJ2-6; possible D gene TRBD2, 6 bases. The V and J ends lost 4 bases and 1 base respectively, with 23 bases between them. This CDR3 is built from 20 residues. The germline CDR1 and CDR2 sequences are LGHNA and YNFKEQ.